The text below deals with one T cell receptor (beta chain). Its antigen is unknown. The data derive from a study of T cell responses to AZD1222 COVID-19 vaccine. Study-level findings and limits: Repertoires were collected only later (after the peak T cell response had occurred). Donors skewed white British and female; clonal diversity was possibly underestimated. Baseline serology detected seropositivity in only 5 or 6 AZD1222 recipients.

The germline gives CDR1 ENHRY, CDR2 SYGVKD. V dropped 2 bases and J dropped 0; count of bases not matched to a gene: 11. The CDR3 is 19 amino acids. TCRdb keeps only in-frame clones here, not all; method: immunoSEQ multiplex PCR. This table has roughly 70,000 clones, 75% to 90% appearing once. This receptor was identified in an adult in good health. The input for sequencing was peripheral blood, taken on day 0 of AZD1222 vaccination. The J gene is TRBJ1-5, the V gene TRBV10-3; 9 positions match TRBD1. CDR3 sequence (DNA): TGTGCCATCAGTGAGGCTGGGACAGGGCCTTCCTATAGCAATCAGCCCCAGCATTTT. Residues: CAISEAGTGPSYSNQPQHF.